The present entry profiles one TCR beta chain with its context. The antigen it recognizes is unknown. No quality values exist for individual bases; no much larger clone is one base distant. Library generation was performed with 5' RACE. The run used a NextSeq 500. In the TCR library protocol, unique molecular identifiers were attached to individual cDNA molecules to correct for PCR bias and sequencing error. Both TCR alpha and beta chains were sequenced, and tight co-correlation was observed between alpha and beta sequence abundances in each sample. For the original study's pipeline: Decombinator V4 was used to annotate TCR sequences for V gene, J gene and CDR3. Expanded TCRs were defined as changing significantly between any two time points under a Poisson model with p below 0.0001. Abundances of TCRs were expressed as counts per million after normalisation to the total number of TCRs sequenced in each sample. MAIT TCRs were defined by TRAV1-2 paired with TRAJ12, TRAJ20 or TRAJ33, and iNKT TCRs by TRAV10 paired with TRAJ18. VDJdb, accessed on 1 November 2021, was searched for TCRs annotated for CMV, EBV and SARS-CoV-2, and TCRs annotated for more than one antigen were excluded. TCRdb reran the public reads through fastp at Q25 and MiXCR, keeping productive beta chains. Each CDR3 protein gets just one entry, which takes the most common genes and DNA from the rows behind it. Clone size and V and J calls follow TCRdb, not the original study. Counted in this sample were tens of thousands of distinct CDR3 sequences; 12% of them appeared once. The top ten clonotypes cover under 2% of the sample.

CDR1 SEHNR and CDR2 FQNEAQ were looked up in the germline V gene (reference sequence). Including cysteine and phenylalanine, the CDR3 has 16 amino acids. The sequence is cut down to CDR3 DNA, 48 bases in frame from base 1. Relative to germline, V is missing 0 bases and J is missing 5 bases, with 7 bases of the junction outside any gene match. A case-control design nested within a healthcare worker cohort in London, UK, was used, with weekly nasopharyngeal swab PCR tests and blood sampling performed. Healthcare workers were recruited between 23 and 31 March 2020, during the week of the UK lockdown, and were followed weekly for up to about 15 weeks. These data belong to a study of early T cells in non-severe SARS-CoV-2 infection (dated by TCRdb to the early 2020s). Background for the entire study: Because TCR sequencing was done on bulk RNA from unsorted whole blood, the alpha and beta chains could not be paired.

Summary of the overall study and its limitations: VDJdb matching was skewed toward anti-spike CD8 responses and likely underestimated virus-specific expansions by missing private and CD4 specificities.

The specimen sequenced was whole blood. The sequence came from an adult who was a healthcare worker with PCR-confirmed SARS-CoV-2 infection or an uninfected control (not recorded which). The V gene is TRBV7-9 and the J gene is TRBJ2-5; 9 bases in between match TRBD2. The DNA sequence is given as TGTGCCAGCAGCTTAGCCCCCCTAGCGGGGACGGAGACCCAGTACTTC. Its protein product is CASSLAPLAGTETQYF.